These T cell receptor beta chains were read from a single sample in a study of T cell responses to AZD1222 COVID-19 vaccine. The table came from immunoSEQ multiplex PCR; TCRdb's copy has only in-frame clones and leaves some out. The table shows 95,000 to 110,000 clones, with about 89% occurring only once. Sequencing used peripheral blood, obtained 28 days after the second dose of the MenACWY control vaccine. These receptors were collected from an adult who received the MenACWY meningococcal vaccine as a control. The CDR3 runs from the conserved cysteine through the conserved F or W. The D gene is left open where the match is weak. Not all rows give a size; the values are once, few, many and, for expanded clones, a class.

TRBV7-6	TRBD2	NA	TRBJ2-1	TGTGCCAGCAGCCCAAGACTAGCGGGGAGGTGGAATGAGCAGTTCTTC	CASSPRLAGRWNEQFF
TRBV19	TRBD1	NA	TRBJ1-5	TGTGCCAGTACTAGTCCCGGGACAGGGTACAATCAGCCCCAGCATTTT	CASTSPGTGYNQPQHF
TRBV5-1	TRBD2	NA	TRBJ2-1	TGCGCCAGCAGCGTTACTAGCGGGGGGCCGACGAGCTCCTACAATGAGCAGTTCTTC	CASSVTSGGPTSSYNEQFF
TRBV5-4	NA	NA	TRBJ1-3	TGTGCCAGCAGCCCTTTTAAGGGAGGCTCTGGAAACACCATATATTTT	CASSPFKGGSGNTIYF
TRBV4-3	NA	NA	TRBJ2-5	TGCGCCAGCAGCCAAGATCGGGTGAGGACCCAGTACTTC	CASSQDRVRTQYF
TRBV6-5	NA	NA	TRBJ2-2	TGTGCCAGCAGTTACTCTGGGCGCGCCGGGGAGCTGTTTTTT	CASSYSGRAGELFF
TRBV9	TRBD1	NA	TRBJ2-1	TGTGCCAGCAGCGCCCCCCGGGACAGGGCCTACAATGAGCAGTTCTTC	CASSAPRDRAYNEQFF
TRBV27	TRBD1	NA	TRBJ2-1	TGTGCCAGCAGTTTGGGGGACAGTATAACTAAAACCTCCTACAATGAGCAGTTCTTC	CASSLGDSITKTSYNEQFF
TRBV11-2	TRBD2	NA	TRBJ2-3	TGTGCCAGCAGCTTCGGACTAGCGGGGGGGCGCAGCACAGATACGCAGTATTTT	CASSFGLAGGRSTDTQYF
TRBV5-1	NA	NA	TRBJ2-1	TGCGCCAGCAGCTCCGGGATAAACCTTAACAATGAGCAGTTCTTC	CASSSGINLNNEQFF
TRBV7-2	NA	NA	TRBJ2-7	TGTGCCAGCAGCTTAGGGGGGTCTCAGGGCTACGAGCAGTACTTC	CASSLGGSQGYEQYF
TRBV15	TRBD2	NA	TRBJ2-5	TGTGCCACCAGCAGAGATAAGGGGACTAAGGGGACCCAGTACTTC	CATSRDKGTKGTQYF
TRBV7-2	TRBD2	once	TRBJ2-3	TGTGCCAGCAGGTCAGGGGTGACTAGCGGGGTAGATACGCAGTATTTT	CASRSGVTSGVDTQYF
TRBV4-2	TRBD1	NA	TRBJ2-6	TGTGCCAGCAGCCAGGGACAGGTAGACTCTGGGGCCAACGTCCTGACTTTC	CASSQGQVDSGANVLTF
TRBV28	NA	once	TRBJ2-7	TGTGCCAGCAGTCCCCCCGGGACTGTCGACGAGCAGTACTTC	CASSPPGTVDEQYF
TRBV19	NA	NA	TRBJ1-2	TGTGCCAGTAGTATAGATCTGGGAACCAACTATGGCTACACCTTC	CASSIDLGTNYGYTF
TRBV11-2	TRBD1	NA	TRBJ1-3	TGTGCCAGCAGCTTAGATCGTACAGGGGCCCCCTCTGGAAACACCATATATTTT	CASSLDRTGAPSGNTIYF
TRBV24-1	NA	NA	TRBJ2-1	TGTGCCACCAGCCCCACCCGGGACAGGAAGGGGGGGGCCTACAATGAGCAGTTCTTC	CATSPTRDRKGGAYNEQFF
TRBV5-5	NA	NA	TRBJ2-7	TGTGCCAGCAGCCCGGCGGGACAGACCTACGAGCAGTACTTC	CASSPAGQTYEQYF
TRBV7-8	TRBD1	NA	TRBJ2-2	TGTGCCAGCAGCTCCCTAGTAGGGCAGGGGGCGCCCGGGGAGCTGTTTTTT	CASSSLVGQGAPGELFF
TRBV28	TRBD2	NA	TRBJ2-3	TGTGCCAGCAGCTACCTCGGACTAGCGGGGGGGGCTAGCACAGATACGCAGTATTTT	CASSYLGLAGGASTDTQYF
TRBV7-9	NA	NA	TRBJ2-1	TGTGCCAGCAGCTTACGAACGGCCCGGGACAATGAGCAGTTCTTC	CASSLRTARDNEQFF
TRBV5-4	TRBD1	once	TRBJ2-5	TGTGCCAGCAGCTCCCGACAGGGGCGAGCAGAGACCCAGTACTTC	CASSSRQGRAETQYF
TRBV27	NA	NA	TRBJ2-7	TGTGCCAGCAGTTTGGGCAGGGACTACGAGCAGTACTTC	CASSLGRDYEQYF
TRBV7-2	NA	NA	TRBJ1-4	TGTGCCAGCAGCCCAGTCGTGGGGAATGAAAAACTGTTTTTT	CASSPVVGNEKLFF
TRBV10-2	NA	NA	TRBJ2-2	TGCGCCAGCAGACTTTCTCCCGGGGAGCTGTTTTTT	CASRLSPGELFF
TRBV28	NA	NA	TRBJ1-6	TGTGCCAGCAGTTTGTCCGGGGAGAACTATAATTCACCCCTCCACTTT	CASSLSGENYNSPLHF
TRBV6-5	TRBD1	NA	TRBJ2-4	TGTGCCAGCAGATCATCCGGGACAGAAAACATTCAGTACTTC	CASRSSGTENIQYF
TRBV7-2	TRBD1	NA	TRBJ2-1	TGTGCCAGCAGGATCCCCTCAGGGGGCAATGAGCAGTTCTTC	CASRIPSGGNEQFF
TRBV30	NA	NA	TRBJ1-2	TGTGCCTGGAGATTCCAGGGTGGCTACACCTTC	CAWRFQGGYTF
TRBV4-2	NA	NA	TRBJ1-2	TGTGCCAGCAGCCAAGAATGGGGGATGGACTATGGCTACACCTTC	CASSQEWGMDYGYTF
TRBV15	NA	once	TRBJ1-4	TGTGCCACCAGCAGAGATTTCGGTAATGAAAAACTGTTTTTT	CATSRDFGNEKLFF
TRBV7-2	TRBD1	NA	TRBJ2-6	TGTGCCAGCAGCCTAGGGGGCGCGGGGGCCAACGTCCTGACTTTC	CASSLGGAGANVLTF
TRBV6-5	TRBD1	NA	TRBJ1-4	TGTGCCAGCAGTTACTCCCCGACAGGGGCAAAACTGTTTTTT	CASSYSPTGAKLFF
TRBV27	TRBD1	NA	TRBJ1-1	TGTGCCAGCAGTTTCAGGGGGCGCATGAACACTGAAGCTTTCTTT	CASSFRGRMNTEAFF
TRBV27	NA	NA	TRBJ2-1	TGTGCCAGCAGTTTGGGACCGAGCAATGAGCAGTTCTTC	CASSLGPSNEQFF
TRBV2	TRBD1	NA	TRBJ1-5	TGTGCCAGCAGTCAGGACAGGGAAAATCAGCCCCAGCATTTT	CASSQDRENQPQHF
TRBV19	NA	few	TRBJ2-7	TGTGCCAGTAGTATAGACCTCCTCACCCCTACGAGGGAGCAGTACTTC	CASSIDLLTPTREQYF
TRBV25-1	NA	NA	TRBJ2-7	TGTGCCAGCAGTGAAACGGGAGAGCAGTACTTC	CASSETGEQYF
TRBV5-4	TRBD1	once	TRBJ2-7	TGTGCCAGCAGCTTCTCCGGGACAGGGGGTGACGAGCAGTACTTC	CASSFSGTGGDEQYF